The clone carrying this TCR beta chain was seen ten or more times. What it recognizes is unknown. The CDR3 has 14 amino acids. V lost 3 bases and J lost 3, with 12 bases in between. CDR1 is SGDLS and CDR2 is YYNGEE in the germline V gene. This record comes from a study of CD8 T cells in ankylosing spondylitis. General study results and limits: Disease-linked clones reportedly concentrated significantly in matched ankylosing spondylitis synovial fluid. Within ankylosing spondylitis blood, a TCR beta motif made up of several highly homologous variants appeared to be characteristic. The authors found the disease-linked clones to be CD8+ and relatively rare in peripheral blood.

Molecular-barcoded quantitative 5'-RACE produced these TCR beta libraries. TCRdb used MiXCR to reprocess the 5' RACE reads, holding one entry per CDR3 protein. The sample contains 7,500 or so distinct CDR3 sequences, approximately 7.7% of which appear only once. What was sequenced was blood, either unsorted or a sorted T cell fraction (not recorded which). This TCR derives from a male donor with ankylosing spondylitis or in good health (not recorded which). The V gene is TRBV9, the J gene TRBJ1-1; the D gene is possibly TRBD1 (6 bases). The CDR3: CASSAHRVDTEAFF. CDR3 DNA sequence: TGTGCCAGCAGCGCGCACAGGGTTGACACTGAAGCTTTCTTT.